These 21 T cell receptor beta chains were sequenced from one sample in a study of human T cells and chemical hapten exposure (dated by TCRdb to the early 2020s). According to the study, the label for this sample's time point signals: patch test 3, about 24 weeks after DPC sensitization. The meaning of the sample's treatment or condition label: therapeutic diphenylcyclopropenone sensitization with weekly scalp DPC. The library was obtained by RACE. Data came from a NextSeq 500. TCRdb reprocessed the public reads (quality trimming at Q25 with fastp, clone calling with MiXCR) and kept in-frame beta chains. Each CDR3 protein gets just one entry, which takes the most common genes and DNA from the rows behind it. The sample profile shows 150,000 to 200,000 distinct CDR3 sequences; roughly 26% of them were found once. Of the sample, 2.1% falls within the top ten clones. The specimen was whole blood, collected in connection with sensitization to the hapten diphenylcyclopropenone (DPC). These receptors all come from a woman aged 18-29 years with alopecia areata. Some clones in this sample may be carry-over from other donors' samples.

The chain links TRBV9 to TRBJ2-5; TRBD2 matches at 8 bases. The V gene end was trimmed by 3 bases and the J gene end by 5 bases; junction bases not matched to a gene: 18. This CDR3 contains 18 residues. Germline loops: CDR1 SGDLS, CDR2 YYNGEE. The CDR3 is CASSGAGEGRTSPETQYF. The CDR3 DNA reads TGTGCCAGCAGCGGAGCGGGGGAGGGCAGAACCTCTCCCGAGACCCAGTACTTC.

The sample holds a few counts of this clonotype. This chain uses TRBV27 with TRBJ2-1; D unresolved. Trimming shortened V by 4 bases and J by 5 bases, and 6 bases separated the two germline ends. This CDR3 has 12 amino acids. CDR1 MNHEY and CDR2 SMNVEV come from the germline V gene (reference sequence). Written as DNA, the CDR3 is TGTGCCAGCAGTTCGGTCCACAATGAGCAGTTCTTC. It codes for CASSSVHNEQFF.

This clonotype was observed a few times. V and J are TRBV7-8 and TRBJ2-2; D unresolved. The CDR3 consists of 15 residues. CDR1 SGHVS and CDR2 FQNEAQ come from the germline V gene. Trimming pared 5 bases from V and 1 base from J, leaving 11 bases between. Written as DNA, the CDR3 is TGTGCCAGCAGCCTCCTCTCACAGAACACCGGGGAGCTGTTTTTT. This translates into CASSLLSQNTGELFF.

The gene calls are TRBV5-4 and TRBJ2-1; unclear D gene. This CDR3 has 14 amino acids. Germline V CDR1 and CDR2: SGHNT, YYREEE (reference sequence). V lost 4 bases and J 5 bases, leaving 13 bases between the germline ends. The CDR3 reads CASSHRLSNNEQFF. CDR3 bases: TGTGCCAGCAGCCACCGACTCTCGAACAATGAGCAGTTCTTC.

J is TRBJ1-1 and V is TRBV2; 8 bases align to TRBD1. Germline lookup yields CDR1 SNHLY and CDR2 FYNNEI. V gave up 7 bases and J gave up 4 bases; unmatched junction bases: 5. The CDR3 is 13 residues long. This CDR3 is CASITGGTTEAFF. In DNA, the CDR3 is TGTGCCAGCATAACAGGGGGGACCACTGAAGCTTTCTTT. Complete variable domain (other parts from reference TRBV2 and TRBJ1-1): EPEVTQTPSHQVTQMGQEVILRCVPISNHLYFYWYRQILGQKVEFLVSFYNNEISEKSEIFDDQFSVERPDGSNFTLKIRSTKLEDSAMYFCASITGGTTEAFFGQGTRLTVV.

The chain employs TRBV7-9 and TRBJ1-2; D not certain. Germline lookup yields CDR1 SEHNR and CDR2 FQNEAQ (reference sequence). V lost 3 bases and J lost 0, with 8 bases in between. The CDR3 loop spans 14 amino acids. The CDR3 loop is CASSLSAPNYGYTF. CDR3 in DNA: TGTGCCAGCAGCTTGTCTGCCCCTAACTATGGCTACACCTTC.

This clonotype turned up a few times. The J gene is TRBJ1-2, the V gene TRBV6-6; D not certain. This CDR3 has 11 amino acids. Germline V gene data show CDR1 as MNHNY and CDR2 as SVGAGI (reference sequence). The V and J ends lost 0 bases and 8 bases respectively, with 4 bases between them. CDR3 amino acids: CASSYSWGYTF. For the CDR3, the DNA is TGTGCCAGCAGTTACTCATGGGGCTACACCTTC.

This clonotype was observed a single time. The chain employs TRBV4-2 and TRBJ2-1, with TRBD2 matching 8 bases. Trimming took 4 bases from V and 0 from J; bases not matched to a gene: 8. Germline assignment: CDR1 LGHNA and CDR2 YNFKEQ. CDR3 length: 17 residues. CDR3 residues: CASSPAVAGYSYNEQFF. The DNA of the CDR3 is TGTGCCAGCAGCCCTGCCGTAGCGGGGTACTCCTACAATGAGCAGTTCTTC.

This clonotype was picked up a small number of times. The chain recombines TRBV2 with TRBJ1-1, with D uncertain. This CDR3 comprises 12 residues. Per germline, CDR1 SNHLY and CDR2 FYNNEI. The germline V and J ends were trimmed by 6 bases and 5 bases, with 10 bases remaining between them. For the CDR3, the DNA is TGTGCCAGCAGGCTGGGAAGAACTGAAGCTTTCTTT. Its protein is CASRLGRTEAFF.

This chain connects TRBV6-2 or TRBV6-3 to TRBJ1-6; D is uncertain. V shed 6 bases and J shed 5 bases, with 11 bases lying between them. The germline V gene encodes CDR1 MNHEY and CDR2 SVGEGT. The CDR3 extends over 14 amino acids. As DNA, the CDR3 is TGTGCCAGCAGGCATCTAGGAGATAATTCACCCCTCCACTTT. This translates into CASRHLGDNSPLHF.

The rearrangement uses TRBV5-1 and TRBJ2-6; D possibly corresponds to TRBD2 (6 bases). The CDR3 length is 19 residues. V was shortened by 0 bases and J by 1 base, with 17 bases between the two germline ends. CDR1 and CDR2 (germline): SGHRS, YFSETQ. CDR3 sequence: CASSLDWGRLLSGANVLTF. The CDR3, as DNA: TGCGCCAGCAGCTTGGACTGGGGGAGGCTCCTATCTGGGGCCAACGTCCTGACTTTC.

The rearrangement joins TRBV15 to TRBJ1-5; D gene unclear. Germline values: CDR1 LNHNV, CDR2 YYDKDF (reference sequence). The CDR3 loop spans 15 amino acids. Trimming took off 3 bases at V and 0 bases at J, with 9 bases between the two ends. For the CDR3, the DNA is TGTGCCACCAGCAGGGCCGGGAATAGCAATCAGCCCCAGCATTTT. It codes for CATSRAGNSNQPQHF.

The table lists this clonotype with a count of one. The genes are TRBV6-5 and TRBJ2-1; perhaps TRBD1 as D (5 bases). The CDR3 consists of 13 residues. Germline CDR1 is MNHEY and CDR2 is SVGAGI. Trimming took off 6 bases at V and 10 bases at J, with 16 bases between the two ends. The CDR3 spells CASRPSDTVEQFF. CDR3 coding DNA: TGTGCCAGCAGACCCTCGGACACGGTCGAGCAGTTCTTC.

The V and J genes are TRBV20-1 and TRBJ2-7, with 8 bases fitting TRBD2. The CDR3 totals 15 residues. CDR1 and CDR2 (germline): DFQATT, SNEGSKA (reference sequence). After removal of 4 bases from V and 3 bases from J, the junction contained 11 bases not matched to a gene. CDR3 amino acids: CSATQSGSNLYEQYF. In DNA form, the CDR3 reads TGCAGTGCTACCCAGAGCGGGAGTAACCTCTACGAGCAGTACTTC.

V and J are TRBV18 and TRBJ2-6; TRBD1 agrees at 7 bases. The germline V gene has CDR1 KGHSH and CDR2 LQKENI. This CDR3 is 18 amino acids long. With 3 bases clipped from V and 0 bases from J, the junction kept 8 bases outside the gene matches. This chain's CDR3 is CASSPRTGSLSGANVLTF. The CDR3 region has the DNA TGTGCCAGCTCACCCCGGACAGGATCTCTCTCTGGGGCCAACGTCCTGACTTTC. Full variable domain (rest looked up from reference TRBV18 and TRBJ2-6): NAGVMQNPRHLVRRRGQEARLRCSPMKGHSHVYWYRQLPEEGLKFMVYLQKENIIDESGMPKERFSAEFPKEGPSILRIQQVVRGDSAAYFCASSPRTGSLSGANVLTFGAGSRLTVL.

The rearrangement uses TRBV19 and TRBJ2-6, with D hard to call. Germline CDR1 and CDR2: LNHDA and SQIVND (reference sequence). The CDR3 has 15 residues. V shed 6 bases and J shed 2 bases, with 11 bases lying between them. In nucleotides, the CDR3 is TGTGCCAGTAGAGGATTGTCCCCTGGGGCCAACGTCCTGACTTTC. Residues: CASRGLSPGANVLTF.

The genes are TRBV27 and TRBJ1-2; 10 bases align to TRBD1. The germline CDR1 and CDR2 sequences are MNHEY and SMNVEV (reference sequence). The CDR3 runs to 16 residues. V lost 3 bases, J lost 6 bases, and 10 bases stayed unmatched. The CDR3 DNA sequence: TGTGCCAGCAGTTTTTTACGGACAGGGGGTATCGATGGCTACACCTTC. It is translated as CASSFLRTGGIDGYTF.

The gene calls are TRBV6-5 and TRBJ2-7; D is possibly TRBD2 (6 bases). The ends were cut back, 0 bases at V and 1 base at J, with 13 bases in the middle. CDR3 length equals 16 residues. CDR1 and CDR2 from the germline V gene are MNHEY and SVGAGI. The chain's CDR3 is CASSYSGWGGSYEQYF. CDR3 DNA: TGTGCCAGCAGTTACTCTGGCTGGGGAGGATCCTACGAGCAGTACTTC.

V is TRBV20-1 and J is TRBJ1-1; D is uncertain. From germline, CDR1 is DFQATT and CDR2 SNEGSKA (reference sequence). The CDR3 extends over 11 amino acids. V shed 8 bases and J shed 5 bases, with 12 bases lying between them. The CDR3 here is CSSIVTTEAFF. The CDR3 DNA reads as TGCAGTTCAATCGTGACTACTGAAGCTTTCTTT.

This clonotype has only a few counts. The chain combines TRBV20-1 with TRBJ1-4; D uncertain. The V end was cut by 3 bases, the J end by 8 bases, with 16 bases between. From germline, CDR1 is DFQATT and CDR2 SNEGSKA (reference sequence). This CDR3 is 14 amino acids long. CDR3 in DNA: TGCAGTGCTAGTGGTTTGGGTGTGGGGGAAAAACTGTTTTTT. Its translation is CSASGLGVGEKLFF.

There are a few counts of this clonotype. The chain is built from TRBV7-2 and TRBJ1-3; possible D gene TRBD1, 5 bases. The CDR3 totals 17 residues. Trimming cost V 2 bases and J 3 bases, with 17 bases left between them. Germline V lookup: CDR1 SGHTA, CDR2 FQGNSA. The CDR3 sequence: CASSLPGLGGSGNTIYF. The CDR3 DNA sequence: TGTGCCAGCAGCTTACCGGGGCTAGGAGGCAGTGGAAACACCATATATTTT.